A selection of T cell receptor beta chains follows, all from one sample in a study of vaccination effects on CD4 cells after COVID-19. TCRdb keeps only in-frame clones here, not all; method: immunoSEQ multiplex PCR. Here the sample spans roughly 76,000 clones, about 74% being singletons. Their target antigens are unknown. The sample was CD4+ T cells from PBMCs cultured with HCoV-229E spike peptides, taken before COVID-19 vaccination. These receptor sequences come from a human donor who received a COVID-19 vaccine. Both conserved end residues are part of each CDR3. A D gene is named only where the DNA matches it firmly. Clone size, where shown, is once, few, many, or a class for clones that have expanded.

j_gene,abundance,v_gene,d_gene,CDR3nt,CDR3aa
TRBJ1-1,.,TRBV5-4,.,TGTGCCAGCAGCATAGACGGCAACACTGAAGCTTTCTTT,CASSIDGNTEAFF
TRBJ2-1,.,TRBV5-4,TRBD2,TGTGCCAGCAGCTCGGGGACTAGCGGGGTCCCCAATGAGCAGTTCTTC,CASSSGTSGVPNEQFF
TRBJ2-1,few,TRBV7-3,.,TGTGCCAGCAGCTCTACAGGGAGCTCCTACAATGAGCAGTTCTTC,CASSSTGSSYNEQFF
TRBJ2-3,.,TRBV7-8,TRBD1,TGTGCCAGCAGCCCCCGGACAGGGGGCGGGTCAGATACGCAGTATTTT,CASSPRTGGGSDTQYF
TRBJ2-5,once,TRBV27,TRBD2,TGTGCCAGCAGTCGCTTGAGAGCGGGGGAGACCCAGTACTTC,CASSRLRAGETQYF
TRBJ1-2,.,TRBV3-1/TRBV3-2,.,TGTGCCAGCAGCCAGGGGGACTATGGCTACACCTTC,CASSQGDYGYTF
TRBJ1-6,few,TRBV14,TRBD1,TGTGCCAGCAGCCGGGGACAGGGGACTTACCGGGGTTCACCCCTCCACTTT,CASSRGQGTYRGSPLHF
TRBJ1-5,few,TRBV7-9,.,TGTGCCAGCAGCTTGGGAAACCCTAGCAATCAGCCCCAGCATTTT,CASSLGNPSNQPQHF
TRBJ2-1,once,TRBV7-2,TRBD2,TGTGCCAGCAGCTCCGAGCGGGGGGACAATGAGCAGTTCTTC,CASSSERGDNEQFF
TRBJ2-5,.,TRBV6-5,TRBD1,TGTGCCAGCAGGGGGACAGGGGGAAAAGAGACCCAGTACTTC,CASRGTGGKETQYF
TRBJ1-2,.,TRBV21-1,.,TGTGCCAGCAGCAAAGCCCCGGGCTGGGGCTACACCTTC,CASSKAPGWGYTF
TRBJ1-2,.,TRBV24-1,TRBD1,TGTGCCACCAGTGACAGGACAGGGGGCAGCTATGGCTACACCTTC,CATSDRTGGSYGYTF
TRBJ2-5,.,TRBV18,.,TGTGCCAGCTCACCTGGCCGGGAGACCCAGTACTTC,CASSPGRETQYF
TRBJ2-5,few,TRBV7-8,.,TGTGCCAGCGCTAGTACCAGGGGTCGAGAGACCCAGTACTTC,CASASTRGRETQYF
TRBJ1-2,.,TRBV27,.,TGTGCCAGCAGTTTATCGAGGCGGAACAGCGACTATGGCTACACCTTC,CASSLSRRNSDYGYTF
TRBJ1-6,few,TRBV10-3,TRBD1,TGTGCCATTGGGGGGACAGAGAATTCACCCCTCCACTTT,CAIGGTENSPLHF
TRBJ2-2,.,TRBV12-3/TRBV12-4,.,TGTGCCAGCAGTCGAGGCCGGGGGGAGCTGTTTTTT,CASSRGRGELFF
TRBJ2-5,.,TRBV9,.,TGTGCCAGCAGCGTACGGTTGGACGGGGAGACCCAGTACTTC,CASSVRLDGETQYF
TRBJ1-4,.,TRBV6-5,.,TGTGCCAGCGGGAGGAGCAGTACAACTAATGAAAAACTGTTTTTT,CASGRSSTTNEKLFF
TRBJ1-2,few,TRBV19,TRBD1,TGTGCCAGCGGCCTGAGCGGGAGGGGGCAGGTTGGCTACACCTTC,CASGLSGRGQVGYTF
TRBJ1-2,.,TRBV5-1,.,TGCGCCAGCAGCCCTAGCTTCGGATTCTATGGCTACACCTTC,CASSPSFGFYGYTF
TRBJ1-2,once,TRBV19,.,TGTGCCAGTAGTTTAAACTATGGCTACACCTTC,CASSLNYGYTF
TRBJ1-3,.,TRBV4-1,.,TGCGCCAGCAGCGAAGCAGGGGCTGGTGGAAACACCATATATTTT,CASSEAGAGGNTIYF
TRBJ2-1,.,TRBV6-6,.,TGTGCCAGCACGGCCGGGACGCTTAATGAGCAGTTCTTC,CASTAGTLNEQFF
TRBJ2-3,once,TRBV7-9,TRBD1,TGTGCCAGCAGCTCCATCACGGACAGGGAATTAACGCAGTATTTT,CASSSITDRELTQYF
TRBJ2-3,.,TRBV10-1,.,TGCGCCAGCGGATTCGGAGGGGGAGATACGCAGTATTTT,CASGFGGGDTQYF
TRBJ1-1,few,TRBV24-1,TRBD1,TGTGCCGGGGGAGGGGGCTGCACTGAAGCTTTCTTT,CAGGGGCTEAFF
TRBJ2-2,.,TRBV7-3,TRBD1,TGTGCCAGCAGCCCGGGACAGGTGTACACCGGGGAGCTGTTTTTT,CASSPGQVYTGELFF
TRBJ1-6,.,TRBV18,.,TGTGCCAGCTCACCCTCAGGGCGGGCACCCCTCCACTTT,CASSPSGRAPLHF
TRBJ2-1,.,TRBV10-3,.,TGTGCCATCAGTGTAGTCTACGGAAATGAGCAGTTCTTC,CAISVVYGNEQFF
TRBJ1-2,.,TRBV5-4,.,TGTGCCAGCAGCTTAAGTGGGCAGGTGACTAACTATGGCTACACCTTC,CASSLSGQVTNYGYTF
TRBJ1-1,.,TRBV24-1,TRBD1,TGTGCCACCAGTGCCCTAGGGACAGGCGGGAACACTGAAGCTTTCTTT,CATSALGTGGNTEAFF
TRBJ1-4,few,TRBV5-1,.,TGCGCCAGCAGCCCTCACGGCGGGGCAACTAATGAAAAACTGTTTTTT,CASSPHGGATNEKLFF
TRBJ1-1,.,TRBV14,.,TGTGCCAGCAGCCAAGATTGGCGGGGGGCTGAAGCTTTCTTT,CASSQDWRGAEAFF
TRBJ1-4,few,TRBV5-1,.,TGCGCCAGCAGCCCGGACAGCCCCCAAGAAAAACTGTTTTTT,CASSPDSPQEKLFF
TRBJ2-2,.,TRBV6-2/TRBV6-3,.,TGTGCCAGCAGTTACGCTCAGGGGGGGGAGCTGTTTTTT,CASSYAQGGELFF
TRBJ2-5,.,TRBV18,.,TGTGCCAGCTCACCACCGCCGCGTGAGACCCAGTACTTC,CASSPPPRETQYF
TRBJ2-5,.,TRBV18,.,TGTGCCAGCTCGCTGGGGCGGGAACAAGAGACCCAGTACTTC,CASSLGREQETQYF
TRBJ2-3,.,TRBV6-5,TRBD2,TGTGCCAGCGGACCTAGCGGGGGGGCCCAGGATACGCAGTATTTT,CASGPSGGAQDTQYF
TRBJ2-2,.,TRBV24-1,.,TGTGCCACCAGTGATGCCACAGGGGGGGTTGGGGAGCTGTTTTTT,CATSDATGGVGELFF